The 10 T cell receptor beta chains below were found in one sample sequenced in a study of T cells in Graves' hyperthyroidism and ophthalmopathy. RNA transcripts were the template for amplifying TCR beta CDR3 regions. The HTBI primer set served for first-round RT-PCR of the TCR CDR3. TCRdb independently ran MiXCR on the multiplex PCR reads; one entry per CDR3 protein. Of hundreds of thousands of distinct CDR3 sequences in the sample, about 24% are singletons; the top ten hold about 11%. The sequenced sample consisted of blood. The origin of the receptors is a woman in her twenties or thirties with Graves' ophthalmopathy.

There are many counts of this clonotype. The genes are TRBV10-3 and TRBJ2-5, with D perhaps TRBD2 (6 bases). V was cut by 4 bases and J by 5 bases, with 14 bases left in between. Germline values: CDR1 ENHRY, CDR2 SYGVKD. There are 14 residues in the CDR3. The CDR3 DNA sequence: TGTGCCATCAGTGTGCGGGGTGGGGAGGAGACCCAGTACTTC. It encodes CAISVRGGEETQYF.

This clonotype was observed many times. The chain combines TRBV10-2 with TRBJ2-7, with 9 bases matching TRBD2. Unmatched junction bases numbered 2, after V lost 7 bases and J lost 1 base. The CDR3 has 13 amino acids. In germline, CDR1 is WSHSY, CDR2 SAAADI. Written as DNA, the CDR3 is TGCGCCAGCACCCTAGCGGGGTCCTACGAGCAGTACTTC. Its protein is CASTLAGSYEQYF.

There are many counts of this clonotype. The chain joins TRBV20-1 to TRBJ1-6; 9 nucleotides match TRBD1. The CDR3 is 13 residues long. The V gene's germline CDR1 is DFQATT and CDR2 SNEGSKA (reference sequence). With 3 bases clipped from V and 8 bases from J, the junction kept 2 bases outside the gene matches. This CDR3 is CSARGQGYSPLHF. The CDR3 bases are TGCAGTGCTAGGGGACAGGGCTATTCACCCCTCCACTTT.

The V call is TRBV7-2, the J call TRBJ1-5; 9 positions agree with TRBD1. The V gene end was trimmed by 3 bases and the J gene end by 4 bases; junction bases not matched to a gene: 4. CDR1 SGHTA and CDR2 FQGNSA come from the germline V gene. The CDR3 extends over 15 amino acids. The CDR3 loop reads CASSFQQGANQPQHF. The CDR3 nucleotides read TGTGCCAGCAGCTTTCAACAGGGGGCGAATCAGCCCCAGCATTTT. The full variable domain, in which reference TRBV7-2 and TRBJ1-5 provide the parts outside the CDR3, is GAGVSQSPSNKVTEKGKDVELRCDPISGHTALYWYRQSLGQGLEFLIYFQGNSAPDKSGLPSDRFSAERTGGSVSTLTIQRTQQEDSAVYLCASSFQQGANQPQHFGDGTRLSIL.

Remarks on this clonotype: The junction departs from germline at one end; a sequencing error may be responsible. The genes are TRBV6-5 and TRBJ2-7; D is uncertain. Germline V CDR1 and CDR2: MNHEY, SVGAGI. The CDR3 sequence is 14 residues long. The CDR3 sequence is CASSYSVSAYDQYF. In DNA, the CDR3 is TGTGCCAGCAGTTACTCGGTCTCCGCCTACGATCAGTACTTC.

The chain is built from TRBV27 and TRBJ2-5; 15 bases map to TRBD2. Germline CDR1 is MNHEY and CDR2 is SMNVEV (reference sequence). With 2 bases clipped from V and 4 bases from J, the junction kept 5 bases outside the gene matches. CDR3 length: 17 amino acids. The CDR3 loop reads CASSLRTSGGARETQYF. The CDR3 nucleotides are TGTGCCAGCAGTTTACGGACTAGCGGGGGGGCCCGAGAGACCCAGTACTTC.

This clonotype was detected ten times or more. The chain combines TRBV20-1 with TRBJ1-5; D possibly corresponds to TRBD1 (5 bases). The CDR3 spans 16 residues. The V gene lost 3 bases and the J gene lost 3 bases, with 18 bases spanning the gap. Germline V gene lookup returns CDR1 DFQATT and CDR2 SNEGSKA (reference sequence). The CDR3 reads CSASQSRGRVNQPQHF. DNA for the CDR3: TGCAGTGCTAGTCAGAGTAGGGGACGGGTCAATCAGCCCCAGCATTTT.

The sample holds many counts of this clonotype. The V call is TRBV30, the J call TRBJ2-2; D is possibly TRBD2 (6 bases). Deletions cut 4 bases from V and 6 bases from J, with 9 bases between. Germline-derived CDR1 and CDR2 are GTSNPN and SVGIG (reference sequence). The CDR3 has 12 residues. The CDR3: CAWTGGAGELFF. The CDR3 DNA sequence: TGTGCCTGGACCGGGGGTGCCGGGGAGCTGTTTTTT.

This chain connects TRBV12-3 or TRBV12-4 to TRBJ1-1; D may be TRBD1 (5 bases). CDR3 size: 15 residues. V lost 5 bases and J 1 base, leaving 14 bases between the germline ends. CDR3 nucleotide sequence: TGTGCCAGCAGTCAGAAACAGGCGCCGAACACTGAAGCTTTCTTT. Protein: CASSQKQAPNTEAFF.

Ten or more counts support this clonotype. The chain couples TRBV7-9 to TRBJ1-1; D is unresolved. V was cut by 2 bases and J by 7 bases, with 5 bases left in between. The CDR3 contains 11 residues. CDR1 SEHNR and CDR2 FQNEAQ come from the germline V gene (reference sequence). CDR3 coding DNA: TGTGCCAGCAGCTTATACTATGAAGCTTTCTTT. Its translation is CASSLYYEAFF.